The TCR beta chain described here comes from a study of CD8+ T cells in alopecia areata. The overall study: Tofacitinib therapy lasting 6 to 18 months was followed by 6 months off drug.

From PBMCs, CD4+ and CD8+ T cells were sorted. cDNA reverse transcribed from extracted RNA served as the sequencing template. The data were produced by immunoSEQ multiplex PCR, yet TCRdb's version contains in-frame clones alone and is incomplete. The sample shows 160,000 or so clones, more than 45% of them seen only once. Overall study results and limits: Researchers reported that TCR sharing among patients proved less clear than in mice, possibly HLA-linked. Sequenced scalp T cells also include alphabeta T cells resident in normal skin.

A note on this clone: As yet, its antigen is unknown.

Material: CD8+ T cells sorted from blood, obtained at week 0. The TCR comes from a human donor with alopecia areata.

CDR3 nucleotide sequence: TGTGCCAGCAGCCCCAAGGCACGCGGATTACACGAGCAGTACTTC. Its translation is CASSPKARGLHEQYF. This chain connects TRBV11-2 to TRBJ2-7; unclear D gene. Per the germline V gene, CDR1 is SGHAT and CDR2 is FQNNGV. The CDR3 runs to 15 residues. V was pared by 5 bases and J by 5 bases, with 19 bases between.